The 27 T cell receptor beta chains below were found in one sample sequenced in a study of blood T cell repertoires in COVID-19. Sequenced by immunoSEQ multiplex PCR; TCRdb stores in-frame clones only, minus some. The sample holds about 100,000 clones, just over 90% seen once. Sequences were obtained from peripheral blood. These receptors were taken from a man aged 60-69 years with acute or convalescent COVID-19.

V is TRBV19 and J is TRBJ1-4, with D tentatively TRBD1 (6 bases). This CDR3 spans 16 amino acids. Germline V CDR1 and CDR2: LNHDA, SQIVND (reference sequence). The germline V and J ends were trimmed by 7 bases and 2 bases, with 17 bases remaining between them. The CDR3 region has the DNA TGTGCCAGTAAGCACCCAGGGGCAGACACTAATGAAAAACTGTTTTTT. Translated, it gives CASKHPGADTNEKLFF.

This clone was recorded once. The CDR3 coding sequence is TGTGCCAGCAGCGTAGAGGGAGCCGGGGAGCTGTTTTTT. Translated, it gives CASSVEGAGELFF. The chain joins TRBV9 to TRBJ2-2; tentatively, D is TRBD2 (5 bases). CDR1 is SGDLS and CDR2 is YYNGEE in the germline V gene. V was pared by 0 bases and J by 6 bases, with 6 bases between. The CDR3 totals 13 residues.

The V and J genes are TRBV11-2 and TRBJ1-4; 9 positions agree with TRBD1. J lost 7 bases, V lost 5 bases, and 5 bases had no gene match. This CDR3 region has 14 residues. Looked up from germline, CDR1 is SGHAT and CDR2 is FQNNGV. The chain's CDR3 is CASSRDRVSEKLFF. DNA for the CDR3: TGTGCCAGCAGCAGGGACAGGGTCAGTGAAAAACTGTTTTTT.

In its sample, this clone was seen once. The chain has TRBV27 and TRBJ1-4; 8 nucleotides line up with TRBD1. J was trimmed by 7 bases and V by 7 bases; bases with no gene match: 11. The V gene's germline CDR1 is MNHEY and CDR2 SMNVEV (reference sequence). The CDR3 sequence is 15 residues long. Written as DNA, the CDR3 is TGTGCCAGCACCGCCGCAGGGGGCGAGGGTGAAAAACTGTTTTTT. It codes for CASTAAGGEGEKLFF.

CDR3: CATSDGSGWPGYTF. CDR3 nucleotides: TGTGCCACCAGTGACGGGAGCGGGTGGCCCGGCTACACCTTC. V is TRBV24-1 and J is TRBJ1-2, with D unclear. The CDR3 consists of 14 residues. Trimming took 4 bases from V and 8 from J, leaving 16 bases between them. CDR1 is KGHDR, CDR2 SFDVKD, per germline.

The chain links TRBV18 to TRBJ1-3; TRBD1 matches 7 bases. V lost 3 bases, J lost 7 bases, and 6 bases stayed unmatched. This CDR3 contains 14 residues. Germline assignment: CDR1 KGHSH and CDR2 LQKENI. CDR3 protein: CASSPGQLPNTIYF. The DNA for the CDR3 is TGTGCCAGCTCACCGGGACAGCTCCCGAACACCATATATTTT.

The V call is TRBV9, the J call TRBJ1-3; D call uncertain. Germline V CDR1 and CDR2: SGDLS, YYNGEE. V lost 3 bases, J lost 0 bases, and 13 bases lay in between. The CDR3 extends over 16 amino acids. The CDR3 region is CASSEGLMSSGNTIYF. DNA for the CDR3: TGTGCCAGCAGCGAAGGACTGATGTCCTCTGGAAACACCATATATTTT. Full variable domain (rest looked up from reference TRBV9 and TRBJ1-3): DSGVTQTPKHLITATGQRVTLRCSPRSGDLSVYWYQQSLDQGLQFLIQYYNGEERAKGNILERFSAQQFPDLHSELNLSSLELGDSALYFCASSEGLMSSGNTIYFGEGSWLTVV.

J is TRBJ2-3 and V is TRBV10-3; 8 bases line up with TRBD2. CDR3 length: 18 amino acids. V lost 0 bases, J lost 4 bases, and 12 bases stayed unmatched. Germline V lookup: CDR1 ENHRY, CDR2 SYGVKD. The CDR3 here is CAISESKAGGRNPDTQYF. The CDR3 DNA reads TGTGCCATCAGTGAGTCCAAGGCGGGCGGGAGGAACCCAGATACGCAGTATTTT.

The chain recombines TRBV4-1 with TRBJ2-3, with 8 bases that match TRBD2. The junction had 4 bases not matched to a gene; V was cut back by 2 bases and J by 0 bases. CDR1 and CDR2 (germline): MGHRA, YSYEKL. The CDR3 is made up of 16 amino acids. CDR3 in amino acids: CASSQFPSGSTDTQYF. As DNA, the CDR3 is TGCGCCAGCAGCCAATTCCCTAGCGGGAGCACAGATACGCAGTATTTT.

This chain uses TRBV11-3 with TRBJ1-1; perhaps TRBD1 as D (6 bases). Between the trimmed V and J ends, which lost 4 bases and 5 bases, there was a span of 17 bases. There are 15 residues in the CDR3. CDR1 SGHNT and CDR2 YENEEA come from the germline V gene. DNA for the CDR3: TGTGCCAGCAGCTCCCCTCCGGGGGGCAGAACTGAAGCTTTCTTT. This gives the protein CASSSPPGGRTEAFF.

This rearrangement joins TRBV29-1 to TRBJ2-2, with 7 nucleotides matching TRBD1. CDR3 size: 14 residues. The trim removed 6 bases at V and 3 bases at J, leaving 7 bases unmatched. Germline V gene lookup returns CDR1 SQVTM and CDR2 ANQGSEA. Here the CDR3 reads CSVRQGRDTGELFF. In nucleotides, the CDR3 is TGCAGCGTACGACAGGGTCGTGACACCGGGGAGCTGTTTTTT.

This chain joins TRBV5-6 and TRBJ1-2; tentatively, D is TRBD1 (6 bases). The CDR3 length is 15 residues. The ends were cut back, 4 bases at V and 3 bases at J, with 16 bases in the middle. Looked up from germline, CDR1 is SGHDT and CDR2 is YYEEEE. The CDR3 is CASSLQGGGHYGYTF. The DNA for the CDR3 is TGTGCCAGCAGCCTTCAAGGGGGGGGTCACTATGGCTACACCTTC.

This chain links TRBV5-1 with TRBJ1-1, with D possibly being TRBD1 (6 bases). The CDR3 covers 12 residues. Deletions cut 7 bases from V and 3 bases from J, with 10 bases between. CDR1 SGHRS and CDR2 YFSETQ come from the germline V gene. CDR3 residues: CASQGLDTEAFF. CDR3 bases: TGCGCCAGCCAGGGGTTGGACACTGAAGCTTTCTTT.

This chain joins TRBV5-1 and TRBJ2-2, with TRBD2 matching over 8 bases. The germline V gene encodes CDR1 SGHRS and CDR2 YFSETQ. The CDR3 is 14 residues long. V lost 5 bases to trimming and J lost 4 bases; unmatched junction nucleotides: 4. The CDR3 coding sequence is TGCGCCAGCAGGGTTGGGACTAGCACCGGGGAGCTGTTTTTT. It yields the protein CASRVGTSTGELFF.

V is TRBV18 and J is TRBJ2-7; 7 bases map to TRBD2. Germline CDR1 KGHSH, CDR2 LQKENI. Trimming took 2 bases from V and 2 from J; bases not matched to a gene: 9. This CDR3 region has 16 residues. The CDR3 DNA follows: TGTGCCAGCTCACCAAATCTAAGCGGGGCCACCTACGAGCAGTACTTC. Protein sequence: CASSPNLSGATYEQYF.

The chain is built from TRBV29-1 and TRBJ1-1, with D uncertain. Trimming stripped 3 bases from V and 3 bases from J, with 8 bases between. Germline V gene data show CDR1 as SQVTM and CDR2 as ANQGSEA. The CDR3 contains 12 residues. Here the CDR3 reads CSVDRSDTEAFF. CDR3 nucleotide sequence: TGCAGCGTTGACAGGTCGGACACTGAAGCTTTCTTT.

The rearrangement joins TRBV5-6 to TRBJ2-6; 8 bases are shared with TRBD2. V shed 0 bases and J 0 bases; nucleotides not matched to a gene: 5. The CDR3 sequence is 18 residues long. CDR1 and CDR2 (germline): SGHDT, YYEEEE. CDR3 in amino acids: CASSLGREDHSGANVLTF. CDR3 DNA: TGTGCCAGCAGCTTGGGGCGGGAGGACCACTCTGGGGCCAACGTCCTGACTTTC.

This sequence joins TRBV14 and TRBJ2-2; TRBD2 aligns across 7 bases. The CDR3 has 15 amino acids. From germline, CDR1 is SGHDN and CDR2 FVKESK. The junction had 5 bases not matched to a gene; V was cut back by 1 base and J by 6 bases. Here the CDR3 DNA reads TGTGCCAGCAGCCAAGTAGGGAGGGAACCCGGGGAGCTGTTTTTT. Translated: CASSQVGREPGELFF.

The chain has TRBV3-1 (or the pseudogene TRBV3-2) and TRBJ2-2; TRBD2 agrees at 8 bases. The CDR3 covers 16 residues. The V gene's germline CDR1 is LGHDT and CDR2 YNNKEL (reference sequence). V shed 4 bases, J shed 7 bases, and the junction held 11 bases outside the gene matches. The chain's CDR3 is CASSPQFGGGNGELFF. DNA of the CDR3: TGTGCCAGCAGCCCCCAATTTGGCGGGGGGAACGGGGAGCTGTTTTTT.

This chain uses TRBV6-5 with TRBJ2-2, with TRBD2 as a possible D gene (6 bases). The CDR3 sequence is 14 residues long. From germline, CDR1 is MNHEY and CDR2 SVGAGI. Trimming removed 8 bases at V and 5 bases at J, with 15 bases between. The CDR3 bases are TGTGCCAGCCTCTCTGGGGGAGGAACCGGGGAGCTGTTTTTT. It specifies CASLSGGGTGELFF.

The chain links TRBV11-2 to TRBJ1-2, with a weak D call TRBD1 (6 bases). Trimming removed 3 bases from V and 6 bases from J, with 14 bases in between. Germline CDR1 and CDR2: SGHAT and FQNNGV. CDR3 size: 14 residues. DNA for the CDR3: TGTGCCAGCAGCTTTACGTCGGGGGGCCATGGCTACACCTTC. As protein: CASSFTSGGHGYTF.

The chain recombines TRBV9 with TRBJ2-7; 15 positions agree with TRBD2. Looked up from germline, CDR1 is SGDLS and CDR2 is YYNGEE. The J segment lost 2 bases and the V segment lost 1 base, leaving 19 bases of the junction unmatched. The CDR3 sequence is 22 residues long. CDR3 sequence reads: CASSVSPDISGLAGGPAYEQYV. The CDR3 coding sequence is TGTGCCAGCAGCGTATCCCCCGATATCTCGGGACTAGCGGGAGGCCCCGCCTACGAGCAGTACGTC.

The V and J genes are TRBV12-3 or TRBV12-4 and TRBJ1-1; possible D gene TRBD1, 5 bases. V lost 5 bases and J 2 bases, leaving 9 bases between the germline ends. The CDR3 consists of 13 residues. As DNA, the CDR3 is TGTGCCAGCAGTCCCGACAGTAACACTGAAGCTTTCTTT. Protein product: CASSPDSNTEAFF.

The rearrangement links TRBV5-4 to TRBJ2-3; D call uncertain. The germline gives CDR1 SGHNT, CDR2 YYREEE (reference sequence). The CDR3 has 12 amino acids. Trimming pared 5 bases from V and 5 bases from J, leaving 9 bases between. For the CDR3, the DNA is TGTGCCAGCAGGTCCCCCGGAGATACGCAGTATTTT. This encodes CASRSPGDTQYF.

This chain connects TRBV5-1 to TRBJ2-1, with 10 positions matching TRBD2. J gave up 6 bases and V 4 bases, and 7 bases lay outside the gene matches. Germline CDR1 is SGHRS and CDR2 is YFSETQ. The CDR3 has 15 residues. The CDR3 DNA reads TGCGCCAGCAGCGGTAGACTAGCGGGTACCAATGAGCAGTTCTTC. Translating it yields CASSGRLAGTNEQFF. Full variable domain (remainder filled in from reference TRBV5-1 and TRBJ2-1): KAGVTQTPRYLIKTRGQQVTLSCSPISGHRSVSWYQQTPGQGLQFLFEYFSETQRNKGNFPGRFSGRQFSNSRSEMNVSTLELGDSALYLCASSGRLAGTNEQFFGPGTRLTVL.

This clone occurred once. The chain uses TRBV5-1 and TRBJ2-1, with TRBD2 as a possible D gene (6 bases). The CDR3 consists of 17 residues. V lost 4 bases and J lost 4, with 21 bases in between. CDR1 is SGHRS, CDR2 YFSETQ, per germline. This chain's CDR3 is CASSLSPSARAYNEQFF. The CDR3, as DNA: TGCGCCAGCAGCCTATCCCCTAGCGCAAGAGCATACAATGAGCAGTTCTTC.

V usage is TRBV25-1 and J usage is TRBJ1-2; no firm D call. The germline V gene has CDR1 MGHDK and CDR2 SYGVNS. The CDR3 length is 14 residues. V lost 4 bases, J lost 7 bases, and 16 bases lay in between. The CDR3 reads CASSVAAGNGGYTF. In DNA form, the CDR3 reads TGTGCCAGCAGTGTGGCGGCCGGAAACGGTGGCTACACCTTC.